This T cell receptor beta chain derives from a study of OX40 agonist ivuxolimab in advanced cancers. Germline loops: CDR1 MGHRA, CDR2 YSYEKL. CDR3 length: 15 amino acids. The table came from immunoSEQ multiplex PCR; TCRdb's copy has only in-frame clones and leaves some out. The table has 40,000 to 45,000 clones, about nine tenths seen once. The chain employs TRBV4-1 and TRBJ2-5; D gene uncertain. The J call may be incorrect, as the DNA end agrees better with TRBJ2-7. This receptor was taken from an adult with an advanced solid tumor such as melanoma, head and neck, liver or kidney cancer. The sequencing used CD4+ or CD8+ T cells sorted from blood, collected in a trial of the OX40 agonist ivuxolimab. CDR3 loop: CASSQDPDLSYEQYF. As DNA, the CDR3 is TGCGCCAGCAGCCAAGATCCGGATCTGTCCTACGAGCAGTACTTC.